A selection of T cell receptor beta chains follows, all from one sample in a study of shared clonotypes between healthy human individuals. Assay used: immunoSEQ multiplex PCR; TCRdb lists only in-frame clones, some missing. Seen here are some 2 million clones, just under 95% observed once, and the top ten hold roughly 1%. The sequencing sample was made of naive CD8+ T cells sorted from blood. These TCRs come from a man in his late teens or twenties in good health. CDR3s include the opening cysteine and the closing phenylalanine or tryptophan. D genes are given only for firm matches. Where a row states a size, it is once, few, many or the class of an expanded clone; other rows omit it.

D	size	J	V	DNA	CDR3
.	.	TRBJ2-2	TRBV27	TGTGCCAGCAGTTTATGGGCGAACACCGGGGAGCTGTTTTTT	CASSLWANTGELFF
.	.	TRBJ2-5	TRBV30	TGTGCCTGGAGTGTACGATCGTGGCAGTTGCCCCAAGAGACCCAGTACTTC	CAWSVRSWQLPQETQYF
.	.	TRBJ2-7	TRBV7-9	TGTGCCAGCAGCTTGGCAGGGGCTGTCCACGAGCAGTACTTC	CASSLAGAVHEQYF
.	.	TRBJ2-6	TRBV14	TGTGCCAGCAGCCAACGGGACGAGGTCCACAAGTACTCTGGGGCCAACGTCCTGACTTTC	CASSQRDEVHKYSGANVLTF
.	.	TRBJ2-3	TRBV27	TGTGCCAGCAGTTCCTCCGGGACCTACCATGGGTTCACAGATACGCAGTATTTT	CASSSSGTYHGFTDTQYF
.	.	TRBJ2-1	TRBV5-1	TGCGCCAGCAGCTTTTACCCCGGGACCGCTTACAATGAGCAGTTCTTC	CASSFYPGTAYNEQFF
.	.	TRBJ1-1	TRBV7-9	TGTGCCAGCAGCTTACGGATCGGGATGGACACTGAAGCTTTCTTT	CASSLRIGMDTEAFF
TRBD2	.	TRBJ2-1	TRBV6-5	TGTGCCAGCGGGGCTATAGCGGGCAATGAGCAGTTCTTC	CASGAIAGNEQFF
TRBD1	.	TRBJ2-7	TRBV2	TGTGCCAGCAGTGACCCGGGACAGGGTTACGAGCAGTACTTC	CASSDPGQGYEQYF
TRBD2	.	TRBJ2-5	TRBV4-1	TGCGCCAGCAGCCAAGATGGGCTAGCGGAGACTCAAGAGACCCAGTACTTC	CASSQDGLAETQETQYF
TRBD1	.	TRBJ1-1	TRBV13	TGTGCCAGCAGCTTAGGTAGCAGGGGGGACACTGAAGCTTTCTTT	CASSLGSRGDTEAFF
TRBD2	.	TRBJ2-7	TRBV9	TGTGCCAGCAGCGCCGGGGGGGAAGGCTACGAGCAGTACTTC	CASSAGGEGYEQYF
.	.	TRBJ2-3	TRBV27	TGTGCCAGCAGTTCCGGAACCCCAGATACGCAGTATTTT	CASSSGTPDTQYF
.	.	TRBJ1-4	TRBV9	TGTGCCAGCAGCGTAGGGGGGACCCCGAGCAGTGAAAAACTGTTTTTT	CASSVGGTPSSEKLFF
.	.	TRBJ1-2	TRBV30	TGTGCCTGGACCAGAGGGTGGTTTGACTATGGCTACACCTTC	CAWTRGWFDYGYTF
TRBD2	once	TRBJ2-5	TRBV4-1	TGCGCCAGCAGCCAGGTAGCTAGCGGGAGGGGAGAGACCCAGTACTTC	CASSQVASGRGETQYF
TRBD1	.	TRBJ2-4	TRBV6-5	TGTGCCAGCAGTTACACCGGGACAGATCAGTACTTC	CASSYTGTDQYF
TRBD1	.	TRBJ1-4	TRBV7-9	TGTGCCAGCAGCTCGGACAGGGGGCTTACTAATGAAAAACTGTTTTTT	CASSSDRGLTNEKLFF
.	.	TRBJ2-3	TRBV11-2	TGTGCCAGCAGCCTCTTAGATACGCAGTATTTT	CASSLLDTQYF
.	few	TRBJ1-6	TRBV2	TGTGCCAGCAGTGAACTAGGGGGAGGGTCGCCCGTCCCTCCCCACTTT	CASSELGGGSPVPPHF
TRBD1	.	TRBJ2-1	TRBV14	TGTGCCAGCAGCCAAGGACTACAGGGGGCTTACAATGAGCAGTTCTTC	CASSQGLQGAYNEQFF
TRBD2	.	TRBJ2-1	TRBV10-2	TGCGCCAGCAGTGAGGTGGGTCCCCTAGCGGGGAGATACAATGAGCAGTTCTTC	CASSEVGPLAGRYNEQFF
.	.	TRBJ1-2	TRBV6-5	TGTGCCAGCAGCCCACATAACTATGGCTACACCTTC	CASSPHNYGYTF
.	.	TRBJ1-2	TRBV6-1	TGTGCCAGCGGCCCAACACAAGCTAACTATGGCTACACCTTC	CASGPTQANYGYTF
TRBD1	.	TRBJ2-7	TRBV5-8	TGTGCCAGCAGCTTGGAAGGGACAGGGCACGAGCAGTACTTC	CASSLEGTGHEQYF
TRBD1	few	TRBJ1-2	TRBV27	TGTGCCAGCACTTCAACCGGGACAGGGGATATTGGCTACACCTTC	CASTSTGTGDIGYTF
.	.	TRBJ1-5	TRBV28	TGTGCCAGCAGTATAATTATCAATCAGCCCCAGCATTTT	CASSIIINQPQHF
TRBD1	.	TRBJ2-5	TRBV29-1	TGCAGCGTTGCTGGGACAGGCGACCAAGAGACCCAGTACTTC	CSVAGTGDQETQYF
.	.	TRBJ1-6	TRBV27	TGTGCCAGCACCCTCGGCGGTGGACAGTATAATTCACCCCTCCACTTT	CASTLGGGQYNSPLHF
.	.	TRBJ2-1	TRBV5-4	TGTGCCAGCAGCTTGGCGGGCAATGAGCAGTTCTTC	CASSLAGNEQFF
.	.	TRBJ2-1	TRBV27	TGTGCCAGCAGGATGGGGGCAAATGGGTACAATGAGCAGTTCTTC	CASRMGANGYNEQFF
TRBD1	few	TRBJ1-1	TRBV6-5	TGTGCCAGCAGTTACGGGCAGGGGGCTGAAGCTTTCTTT	CASSYGQGAEAFF
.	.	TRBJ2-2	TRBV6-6	TGTGCCAGCAGTTACGCCGGGGAGCTGTTTTTT	CASSYAGELFF
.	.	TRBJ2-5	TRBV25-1	TGTGCCAGCAGTGAAATCGGCCCACTGGAGACCCAGTACTTC	CASSEIGPLETQYF
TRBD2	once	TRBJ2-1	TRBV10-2	TGCGCCAGCCTGGGACTAGCGCAAGGGAATGAGCAGTTCTTC	CASLGLAQGNEQFF
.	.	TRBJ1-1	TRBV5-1	TGCGCCAGCAGCTTGGCACCGGGTGAAGCTTTCTTT	CASSLAPGEAFF
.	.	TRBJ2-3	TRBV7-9	TGTGCCAGCAGCTCGGCTTTTTACACAGATACGCAGTATTTT	CASSSAFYTDTQYF
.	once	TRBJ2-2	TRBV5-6	TGTGCCAGCAGCTGGAGTCTTGCCGGGGAGCTGTTTTTT	CASSWSLAGELFF
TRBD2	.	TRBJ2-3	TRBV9	TGTGCCAGCAGCGTAGAAGCGGGAGGGCCGGTGGGTACGCAGTATTTT	CASSVEAGGPVGTQYF
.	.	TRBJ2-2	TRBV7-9	TGTGCCAGCAGCCAGGTTGGGGGCACCGGGGAGCTGTTTTTT	CASSQVGGTGELFF
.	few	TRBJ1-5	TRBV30	TGTGCCTGGAGTGTACGATCCGATCAGCCCCAGCATTTT	CAWSVRSDQPQHF
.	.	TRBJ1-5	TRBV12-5	TGTGCTAGTGCCGCCTCGGACGGCTATCAGCCCCAGCATTTT	CASAASDGYQPQHF